This is a list of T cell receptor beta chains from one sample in a study of cytomegalovirus exposure and HLA in healthy donors. The data were produced by immunoSEQ multiplex PCR, yet TCRdb's version contains in-frame clones alone and is incomplete. The sample carries approximately 110,000 clones, approximately 76% recorded once. Material for sequencing was PBMCs. These receptor sequences come from a woman aged 45-59 years in good health and CMV-seropositive. CDR3s include the opening cysteine and the closing phenylalanine or tryptophan. A D gene is named only where the DNA matches it firmly. For some rows the clone size is stated as once, few or many, or as a class when expanded; others skip it.

clone_size: -
d_call: -
j_call: TRBJ1-5
v_call: TRBV4-2
cdr3_nt: TGTGCCAGCAGCCAAGATTGGGGACTTTATAGCAATCAGCCCCAGCATTTT
cdr3_aa: CASSQDWGLYSNQPQHF

clone_size: -
d_call: TRBD1
j_call: TRBJ2-6
v_call: TRBV28
cdr3_nt: TGTGCCAGCAGTTTACGGACAGGGGTACCTGGGGCCAACGTCCTGACTTTC
cdr3_aa: CASSLRTGVPGANVLTF

clone_size: -
d_call: TRBD1
j_call: TRBJ1-2
v_call: TRBV15
cdr3_nt: TGTGCCACCAGCGGGGACAGGGAGAGCTACACCTTC
cdr3_aa: CATSGDRESYTF

clone_size: few
d_call: TRBD1
j_call: TRBJ1-1
v_call: TRBV27
cdr3_nt: TGTGCCAGCAGCTCCGGGACAGGGATCGGGCCTGAAGCTTTCTTT
cdr3_aa: CASSSGTGIGPEAFF

clone_size: -
d_call: -
j_call: TRBJ1-4
v_call: TRBV11-2
cdr3_nt: TGTGCCAGCAGCTTAGTGCCCGGGGTGGGTGAAAAACTGTTTTTT
cdr3_aa: CASSLVPGVGEKLFF

clone_size: -
d_call: -
j_call: TRBJ2-2
v_call: TRBV14
cdr3_nt: TGTGCCAGCAGCCAAGATCAAACCAGCGCGAACACCGGGGAGCTGTTTTTT
cdr3_aa: CASSQDQTSANTGELFF

clone_size: -
d_call: -
j_call: TRBJ2-5
v_call: TRBV5-4
cdr3_nt: TGTGCCAGCAGCTTGGTGGGGCCACGAAAAGAGACCCAGTACTTC
cdr3_aa: CASSLVGPRKETQYF

clone_size: -
d_call: -
j_call: TRBJ2-7
v_call: TRBV27
cdr3_nt: TGTGCCAGCAGGCGGGACGGTGAGCAGTACTTC
cdr3_aa: CASRRDGEQYF

clone_size: -
d_call: TRBD1
j_call: TRBJ2-5
v_call: TRBV6-5
cdr3_nt: TGTGCCAGCAGTTGGACAGGTCAAGAGACCCAGTACTTC
cdr3_aa: CASSWTGQETQYF

clone_size: -
d_call: -
j_call: TRBJ1-1
v_call: TRBV6-5
cdr3_nt: TGTGCCAGCAGCCGGGACACTGAAGCTTTCTTT
cdr3_aa: CASSRDTEAFF

clone_size: -
d_call: -
j_call: TRBJ1-2
v_call: TRBV4-2
cdr3_nt: TGTGCCAGCAGCCTAGGGACTCTGGATGGCTACACCTTC
cdr3_aa: CASSLGTLDGYTF

clone_size: -
d_call: -
j_call: TRBJ2-2
v_call: TRBV7-9
cdr3_nt: TGTGCCAGCAACCGGGGACAGAACACCGGGGAGCTGTTTTTT
cdr3_aa: CASNRGQNTGELFF

clone_size: -
d_call: TRBD2
j_call: TRBJ2-2
v_call: TRBV6-6
cdr3_nt: TGTGCCAGCAGCGAGACTAGCGGGAGACGGACCGGGGAGCTGTTTTTT
cdr3_aa: CASSETSGRRTGELFF

clone_size: -
d_call: -
j_call: TRBJ2-4
v_call: TRBV6-5
cdr3_nt: TGTGCCAGCAGTTACGGGTCAGGGAATTTAGACAGTCAGTACTTC
cdr3_aa: CASSYGSGNLDSQYF

clone_size: -
d_call: TRBD2
j_call: TRBJ2-2
v_call: TRBV2
cdr3_nt: TGTGCCAGCAGTGAGATTAGCGGGATGAACACCGGGGAGCTGCTTTTT
cdr3_aa: CASSEISGMNTGELLF

clone_size: -
d_call: TRBD2
j_call: TRBJ2-1
v_call: TRBV11-2
cdr3_nt: TGTGCCAGCAGCTTTAGCGGGGGCTCCTACAATGAGCAGTTCTTC
cdr3_aa: CASSFSGGSYNEQFF